The 13 T cell receptor beta chains given below trace back to one sample, sequenced in a study of human T cells and chemical hapten exposure. Unfractionated whole blood yielded the extracted total RNA. TCRdb reanalysed the 5' RACE reads using MiXCR and keeps one entry per CDR3 protein. Of 130,000 or so distinct CDR3 sequences in the sample, over 3.5% were seen once. The receptors stem from a female donor in good health.

This clonotype was detected many times. The chain is built from TRBV2 and TRBJ2-1; 12 bases fit TRBD2. V dropped 4 bases and J dropped 8; count of bases not matched to a gene: 3. CDR1 and CDR2 from the germline V gene are SNHLY and FYNNEI. The CDR3 loop spans 14 amino acids. CDR3: CASSGTSGADEQFF. CDR3 nucleotides: TGTGCCAGCAGTGGGACTAGCGGGGCCGATGAGCAGTTCTTC.

This clonotype showed up many times. The chain has TRBV14 and TRBJ1-1; D unresolved. The CDR3 sequence is 16 residues long. Germline CDR1 SGHDN, CDR2 FVKESK. The V and J ends lost 1 base and 4 bases respectively, with 16 bases between them. CDR3 region: CASSQGGFGPVTEAFF. The CDR3 DNA reads as TGTGCCAGCAGCCAAGGCGGTTTCGGGCCCGTCACTGAAGCTTTCTTT.

This clonotype was seen many times. The chain carries TRBV9 and TRBJ2-3; D tentatively fits TRBD1 or TRBD2 (5 bases each). V gave up 7 bases and J gave up 4 bases, with 16 bases separating them. The CDR3 totals 14 residues. The germline V gene encodes CDR1 SGDLS and CDR2 YYNGEE. The CDR3 sequence is CASSLRGPPDTQYF. The CDR3 nucleotides are TGTGCCAGCTCCCTGAGGGGACCCCCAGATACGCAGTATTTT.

This clonotype was recorded at least ten times. V is TRBV12-3 or TRBV12-4 and J is TRBJ1-2; D possibly corresponds to TRBD1 (6 bases). Trimming left V 3 bases short and J 7 bases short, with 12 bases between. The CDR3 loop spans 13 amino acids. The CDR3 is CASSFGTSSGYTF. DNA of the CDR3: TGTGCCAGCAGTTTCGGGACATCGAGTGGCTACACCTTC.

The table lists this clonotype with many counts. The chain has TRBV5-1 and TRBJ2-1; TRBD2 matches at 10 bases. Losses at the gene ends were 0 bases for V and 3 bases for J; bases not matched to a gene: 0. Looked up from germline, CDR1 is SGHRS and CDR2 is YFSETQ. The length of the CDR3 is 15 residues. The CDR3 reads CASSLGLAGYNEQFF. CDR3 in DNA: TGCGCCAGCAGCTTGGGACTAGCGGGCTACAATGAGCAGTTCTTC. Complete variable domain (other parts from reference TRBV5-1 and TRBJ2-1): KAGVTQTPRYLIKTRGQQVTLSCSPISGHRSVSWYQQTPGQGLQFLFEYFSETQRNKGNFPGRFSGRQFSNSRSEMNVSTLELGDSALYLCASSLGLAGYNEQFFGPGTRLTVL.

At least ten counts were recorded for this clonotype. The CDR3 DNA is TGTGCCAGCAGTCTAACCGGGACTAGCGGGGGGGGCCGTTTGGAGTTCTTC. Translating gives CASSLTGTSGGGRLEFF. This sequence joins TRBV28 and TRBJ2-1; 16 nucleotides align to TRBD2. With V trimmed by 5 bases and J by 14 bases, 15 bases remained unmatched. Germline V gene lookup returns CDR1 MDHEN and CDR2 SYDVKM. This CDR3 is 17 amino acids long.

This clonotype appeared many times. The chain has TRBV7-9 and TRBJ2-7, with 8 positions matching TRBD1. The CDR3 totals 16 residues. CDR1 and CDR2 (germline): SEHNR, FQNEAQ (reference sequence). Losses at the gene ends were 2 bases for V and 9 bases for J; bases not matched to a gene: 15. CDR3 region: CASSLPGQGPGGGQYF. The CDR3 DNA follows: TGTGCCAGCAGCTTACCCGGACAGGGCCCAGGAGGGGGGCAGTACTTC.

This clonotype has at least ten counts. The chain employs TRBV3-1 and TRBJ1-3; TRBD1 might be the D (6 bases). CDR3 length equals 14 residues. CDR1 LGHDT and CDR2 YNNKEL come from the germline V gene (reference sequence). Trimming cost V 3 bases and J 7 bases, with 13 bases left between them. CDR3 sequence: CASSQGQGLNTIYF. CDR3 bases: TGTGCCAGCAGCCAGGGGCAGGGGCTCAACACCATATATTTT.

Worth noting for this clonotype: Mismatch with germline at one junction end may stem from a read error. This chain links TRBV2 with TRBJ1-1; D call uncertain. CDR1 is SNHLY, CDR2 FYNNEI, per germline. The CDR3 length is 12 residues. CDR3 region: CASNEGNTEAFF. The CDR3 DNA is TGTGCCAGCAATGAAGGGAACACTGAAGCTTTCTTT. Looking up the rest from reference TRBV2 and TRBJ1-1 gives the full variable domain: EPEVTQTPSHQVTQMGQEVILRCVPISNHLYFYWYRQILGQKVEFLVSFYNNEISEKSEIFDDQFSVERPDGSNFTLKIRSTKLEDSAMYFCASNEGNTEAFFGQGTRLTVV.

The chain employs TRBV7-2 and TRBJ2-1; 9 nucleotides match TRBD2. After removal of 1 base from V and 6 bases from J, the junction contained 13 bases not matched to a gene. This CDR3 spans 18 amino acids. Germline values: CDR1 SGHTA, CDR2 FQGNSA. The CDR3 reads CASSLERGLSGGPNEQFF. The DNA for the CDR3 is TGTGCCAGCAGCTTAGAGAGGGGCCTTAGCGGGGGTCCCAATGAGCAGTTCTTC.

This clonotype has a count of ten or more. The chain links TRBV12-3 or TRBV12-4 to TRBJ1-5, with D perhaps TRBD1 (5 bases). V was cut by 0 bases and J by 6 bases, with 12 bases left in between. The CDR3 is made up of 15 amino acids. The CDR3 loop is CASSLAGEVGQPQHF. The CDR3 bases are TGTGCCAGCAGTTTAGCGGGGGAGGTGGGTCAGCCCCAGCATTTT.

This clonotype was picked up a small number of times. The chain recombines TRBV20-1 with TRBJ2-5; perhaps TRBD2 as D (5 bases). Trimming removed 4 bases at V and 7 bases at J, with 16 bases between. CDR3 length: 13 residues. Germline V CDR1 and CDR2: DFQATT, SNEGSKA (reference sequence). CDR3 sequence: CSAIRGCQRTQYF. Here the CDR3 DNA reads TGCAGTGCTATCAGAGGGTGTCAAAGGACCCAGTACTTC.

This chain uses TRBV7-9 with TRBJ2-2, with TRBD2 matching over 12 bases. The germline V gene encodes CDR1 SEHNR and CDR2 FQNEAQ (reference sequence). The junction had 5 bases not matched to a gene; V was cut back by 3 bases and J by 6 bases. The CDR3 runs 16 residues. CDR3 sequence reads: CASSFSTSGGSGELFF. CDR3 in DNA: TGTGCCAGCAGCTTCTCGACTAGCGGGGGATCCGGGGAGCTGTTTTTT.